The rows below give T cell receptor beta chains drawn from one sample of a study of shared clonotypes between healthy human individuals. Repertoires were generated with immunoSEQ multiplex PCR, while TCRdb's copy carries only in-frame clones and drops some. The data hold roughly 2 million clones, with approximately 96% observed a single time. Sequencing was carried out using naive CD4+ T cells sorted from blood. Receptors originate from a man in his late teens or twenties in good health. The CDR3 runs from the conserved cysteine through the conserved F or W. A D gene is named only where the DNA matches it firmly. A clone size is listed for some rows: how often the clone was seen (once, few, many), or a class if it is expanded.

length,size,V,J,D,CDR3,DNA
15,few,TRBV4-1,TRBJ1-2,.,CASSQPDSANYGYTF,TGCGCCAGCAGCCAACCCGACAGTGCTAACTATGGCTACACCTTC
17,.,TRBV5-4,TRBJ2-1,TRBD2,CASMSGLAGGKYNEQFF,TGTGCCAGCATGTCTGGGCTAGCGGGAGGGAAGTACAATGAGCAGTTCTTC
13,.,TRBV30,TRBJ1-5,.,CAWSSNTNQPQHF,TGTGCCTGGAGCAGTAATACCAATCAGCCCCAGCATTTT
12,once,TRBV6-5,TRBJ2-1,.,CASIDRGNEQFF,TGTGCCAGCATAGATAGGGGCAATGAGCAGTTCTTC
13,once,TRBV5-6,TRBJ2-1,.,CASMTSGVHEQFF,TGTGCCAGCATGACATCGGGGGTCCATGAGCAGTTCTTC
14,.,TRBV10-3,TRBJ1-5,.,CAISELLSNQPQHF,TGTGCCATCAGTGAGTTACTTAGCAATCAGCCCCAGCATTTT
15,.,TRBV13,TRBJ1-3,TRBD1,CASSSGGFTRNTIYF,TGTGCCAGCAGCTCAGGGGGGTTTACTAGAAACACCATATATTTT
14,.,TRBV5-1,TRBJ2-2,.,CASREDPSAGELFF,TGCGCCAGCAGAGAAGACCCAAGCGCCGGGGAGCTGTTTTTT
12,.,TRBV28,TRBJ1-6,.,CASSRSDSPLHF,TGTGCCAGCAGTCGCAGCGATTCACCCCTCCACTTT
13,.,TRBV6-5,TRBJ1-4,.,CASSQGRAEKLFF,TGTGCCAGCAGTCAGGGACGGGCAGAAAAACTGTTTTTT
18,.,TRBV5-1,TRBJ2-3,TRBD2,CASSLGHSSGSLTDTQYF,TGCGCCAGCAGCTTAGGGCATAGTAGCGGGAGTCTCACAGATACGCAGTATTTT
15,.,TRBV5-1,TRBJ1-2,TRBD1,CASSLAVGTGRGYTF,TGCGCCAGCAGCTTGGCCGTGGGGACAGGGAGAGGCTACACCTTC
15,.,TRBV19,TRBJ2-1,.,CASSTTGYISGGQFF,TGTGCCAGTAGTACTACAGGGTATATTTCCGGCGGGCAGTTCTTC
18,once,TRBV5-4,TRBJ1-2,TRBD1,CASSLAGTGVIDNYGYTF,TGTGCCAGCAGCTTGGCCGGGACAGGGGTGATTGACAACTATGGCTACACCTTC
14,once,TRBV19,TRBJ2-2,TRBD1,CASIGTGETGELFF,TGTGCCAGCATAGGGACAGGGGAAACCGGGGAGCTGTTTTTT
14,.,TRBV2,TRBJ1-5,TRBD1,CASRGQGGNQPQHF,TGTGCCAGCAGAGGACAGGGAGGGAATCAGCCCCAGCATTTT
15,once,TRBV10-3,TRBJ2-2,TRBD1,CAISGDRGDTGELFF,TGTGCCATCAGTGGGGACAGGGGGGACACCGGGGAGCTGTTTTTT
15,.,TRBV30,TRBJ2-4,TRBD1,CAWRKGDSDKNIQYF,TGTGCCTGGAGGAAGGGGGACAGCGACAAAAACATTCAGTACTTC
15,.,TRBV19,TRBJ1-5,.,CASSKDGYSNQPQHF,TGTGCCAGTAGTAAGGACGGTTATAGCAATCAGCCCCAGCATTTT
14,.,TRBV28,TRBJ2-7,.,CASSLSPTHSEQYF,TGTGCCAGCAGTTTATCCCCAACTCACTCCGAGCAGTACTTC
13,.,TRBV6-5,TRBJ1-2,.,CASALGYRYGYTF,TGTGCCAGTGCGTTAGGGTATCGCTATGGCTACACCTTC
14,.,TRBV6-5,TRBJ2-5,.,CASSRVAGQETQYF,TGTGCCAGCAGTCGAGTGGCGGGGCAAGAGACCCAGTACTTC
15,.,TRBV9,TRBJ1-5,.,CASNVGGLSNQPQHF,TGTGCCAGCAACGTAGGGGGTTTAAGCAATCAGCCCCAGCATTTT
14,.,TRBV5-6,TRBJ1-3,.,CASSLYSSGNTIYF,TGTGCCAGCAGCCTATACAGCTCTGGAAACACCATATATTTT
13,.,TRBV30,TRBJ1-5,.,CAWSPDRRQPQHF,TGTGCCTGGAGTCCTGACAGACGTCAGCCCCAGCATTTT
13,.,TRBV18,TRBJ2-2,.,CASSPLLTGELFF,TGTGCCAGCTCACCACTTCTGACCGGGGAGCTGTTTTTT
12,.,TRBV6-6,TRBJ2-7,.,CASSSRLYEQYF,TGTGCCAGCAGTTCCCGGTTATACGAGCAGTACTTC
16,.,TRBV28,TRBJ1-2,TRBD1,CASSLPPDRGGDGYTF,TGTGCCAGCAGTTTGCCGCCCGACAGGGGGGGCGATGGCTACACCTTC
16,.,TRBV7-8,TRBJ1-1,TRBD1,CASSLPFYRGDTEAFF,TGTGCCAGCAGCTTACCGTTCTACAGGGGAGATACTGAAGCTTTCTTT
11,once,TRBV20-1,TRBJ1-2,.,CSPSGNYGYTF,TGCAGTCCTTCTGGCAACTATGGCTACACCTTC
14,.,TRBV6-5,TRBJ1-3,.,CASSSVPSGNTIYF,TGTGCCAGCAGTTCCGTACCCTCTGGAAACACCATATATTTT
17,.,TRBV10-3,TRBJ2-2,.,CAITQVPGAVNTGELFF,TGTGCCATCACCCAAGTTCCCGGGGCCGTCAACACCGGGGAGCTGTTTTTT
16,.,TRBV5-1,TRBJ2-2,TRBD2,CASSLGPGGGTGELFF,TGCGCCAGCAGCCTCGGGCCGGGGGGAGGCACCGGGGAGCTGTTTTTT
15,.,TRBV28,TRBJ2-2,.,CASSFTLHNTGELFF,TGTGCCAGCAGTTTCACCCTACATAACACCGGGGAGCTGTTTTTT
15,few,TRBV18,TRBJ2-7,TRBD2,CASSPGGTSGLEQYF,TGTGCCAGCTCACCTGGTGGGACTAGCGGTCTCGAGCAGTACTTC
12,.,TRBV7-2,TRBJ2-3,.,CASGQGADTQYF,TGTGCCAGCGGTCAAGGGGCGGATACGCAGTATTTT
16,.,TRBV4-1,TRBJ2-2,TRBD1,CASSQEGGRVAGELFF,TGCGCCAGCAGCCAAGAAGGGGGCAGGGTCGCCGGGGAGCTGTTTTTT
12,.,TRBV25-1,TRBJ2-7,.,CASSELGYEQYF,TGTGCCAGCAGTGAACTTGGCTACGAGCAGTACTTC
15,.,TRBV15,TRBJ1-6,TRBD1,CATSRTGQGNSPLHF,TGTGCCACCAGCAGAACAGGACAGGGGAATTCACCCCTCCACTTT
16,.,TRBV29-1,TRBJ2-5,.,CSAQPGADVKQETQYF,TGCAGCGCTCAGCCAGGGGCGGATGTTAAACAAGAGACCCAGTACTTC
13,.,TRBV25-1,TRBJ2-7,.,CARYRESYYEQYF,TGTGCCAGATACCGGGAGAGTTACTACGAGCAGTACTTC
16,.,TRBV5-6,TRBJ2-7,.,CASSLLTRPDSYEQYF,TGTGCCAGCAGCTTGTTAACCAGGCCCGACTCCTACGAGCAGTACTTC
15,once,TRBV18,TRBJ1-4,.,CASSPFGGADEKLFF,TGTGCCAGCTCACCCTTCGGAGGGGCGGATGAAAAACTGTTTTTT
15,.,TRBV5-1,TRBJ2-1,.,CASSLTATSYNEQFF,TGCGCCAGCAGCCTAACAGCTACCTCCTACAATGAGCAGTTCTTC
14,.,TRBV7-8,TRBJ1-2,.,CASSLAQDRKGYTF,TGTGCCAGCAGCTTAGCTCAGGATCGAAAAGGCTACACCTTC